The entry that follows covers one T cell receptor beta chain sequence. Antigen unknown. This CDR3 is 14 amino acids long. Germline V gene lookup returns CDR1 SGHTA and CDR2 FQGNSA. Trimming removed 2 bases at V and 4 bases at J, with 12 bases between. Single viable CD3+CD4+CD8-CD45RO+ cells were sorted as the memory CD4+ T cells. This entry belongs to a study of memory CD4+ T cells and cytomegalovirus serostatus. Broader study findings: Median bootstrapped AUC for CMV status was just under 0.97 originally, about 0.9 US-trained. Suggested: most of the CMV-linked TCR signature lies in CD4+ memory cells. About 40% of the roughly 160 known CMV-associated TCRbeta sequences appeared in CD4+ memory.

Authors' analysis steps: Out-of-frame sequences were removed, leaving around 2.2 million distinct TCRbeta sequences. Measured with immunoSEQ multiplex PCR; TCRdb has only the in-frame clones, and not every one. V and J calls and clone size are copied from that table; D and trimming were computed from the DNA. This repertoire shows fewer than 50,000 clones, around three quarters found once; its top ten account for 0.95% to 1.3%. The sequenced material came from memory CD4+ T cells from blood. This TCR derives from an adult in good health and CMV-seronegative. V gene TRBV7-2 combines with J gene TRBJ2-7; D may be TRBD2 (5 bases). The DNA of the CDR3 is TGTGCCAGCAGCTTACAAGGGAGCTCGTACGAGCAGTACTTC. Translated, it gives CASSLQGSSYEQYF.